The source of this T cell receptor beta chain is a study of T cells in Graves' hyperthyroidism and ophthalmopathy. Germline V gene sequence: CDR1 SGHTA, CDR2 FQGNSA. CDR3 size: 17 residues. J gave up 4 bases and V 5 bases, and 10 bases lay outside the gene matches. Points on this clonotype: Its specificity is not known.

Each person with ophthalmopathy scored at least 3 on the Clinical Activity Score, reached NOSPECS grade 4 or higher, and had been ill under 3 months. Overall study results and limits: Ophthalmopathy was identified by the model a median about 6.8 months ahead of onset.

Amplified regions were TCR beta CDR3 sequences from RNA transcripts. First-round RT-PCR with HTBI primers amplified the TCR CDR3 region. TCRdb passed the multiplex PCR reads through MiXCR, listing each CDR3 protein once. The sample records over 500,000 distinct CDR3 sequences, under 20% being singletons. The chain is built from TRBV7-2 and TRBJ2-5, with 13 positions matching TRBD2. Sequencing input: blood. The sequence was collected from a woman aged 18 to 35 with Graves' ophthalmopathy. The DNA of the CDR3 is TGTGCCAGCAGCCCAGGGACTAGCGGGACTACGGGAGAGACCCAGTACTTC. It is translated as CASSPGTSGTTGETQYF.